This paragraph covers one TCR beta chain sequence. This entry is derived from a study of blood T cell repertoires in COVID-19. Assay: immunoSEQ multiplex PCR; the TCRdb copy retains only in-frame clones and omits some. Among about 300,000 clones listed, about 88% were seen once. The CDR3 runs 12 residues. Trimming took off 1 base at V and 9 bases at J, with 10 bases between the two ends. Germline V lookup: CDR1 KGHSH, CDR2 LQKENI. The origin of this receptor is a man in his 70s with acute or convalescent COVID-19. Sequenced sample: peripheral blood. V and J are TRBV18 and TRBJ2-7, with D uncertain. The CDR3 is CASSPLVGGQYF. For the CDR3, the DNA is TGTGCCAGCTCACCACTGGTTGGCGGGCAGTACTTC.